The sequence of this T cell receptor (beta chain) was determined in a study of T cell responses to AZD1222 COVID-19 vaccine (dated by TCRdb to about 2021). Context from the whole study: Because spike-specific TCR depth and breadth did not differ between the two schedules, AZD1222 recipients who got a second dose at roughly 4 weeks were pooled with those who got a second dose at roughly 12 weeks. TCR sequencing was performed for about 250 trial participants, of whom roughly 200 were given two doses of AZD1222 and around 25 were given two doses of MenACWY control vaccine. Trial participants were enrolled by age into subgroups of 18-55, 56-69 and 70-plus years, and around 150, 29 and 61 TCR-sequenced participants, respectively, were included in these subgroups. Summary of the overall study and its limitations: Epitopes outside the regions mutated in the B.1.351 and B.1.1.7 variants were reportedly recognized by nearly half of the unique spike-specific TCRs. Participants were mostly white British and included more females than males, and it was suggested by the authors that clonal diversity may have been underestimated. No day 14 peak-response samples were available, so repertoires were characterized only after the peak T cell response. In the small 56-69-year group, the increase in depth fell short of significance, most likely because of low power. Conclusions about previously exposed vaccinees are limited, since just a handful of AZD1222 recipients were seropositive for SARS-CoV-2 at baseline. A significant rise in spike-specific TCR breadth and depth was observed after two AZD1222 doses relative to day 0 and relative to MenACWY recipients. The whole spike protein was spanned by vaccine-associated CD4 TCRs, and dominant responses were seen in regions 160-218 and 743-854.

The time point label, as the study defines it: baseline before first vaccination. Vaccinee samples were obtained from the UK trials COV001 and COV002, which included a single-blind randomized controlled phase 2/3 trial of AZD1222 (ChAdOx1 nCoV-19) in healthy adults. For TCRbeta chain sequencing, PBMC samples from trial participants were taken at day 0 and at day 28 after the second dose. The CDR3 regions of human TCRbeta chains were analyzed by immunosequencing. The original methods were these. TCRs in the repertoires were compared against a reference library of SARS-CoV-2-specific TCRs that had been generated with the MIRA antigen-specificity platform. Breadth was defined as the fraction of unique TCRs that were SARS-CoV-2-associated. Depth was defined as the fraction of total T cells that were SARS-CoV-2-associated. Each spike-specific TCR was assigned to its reactive spike region and to a CD4 or CD8 class using the MIRA data. Log10-transformed breadth and depth values were compared by one-way ANOVA with Sidak's multiple comparisons tests. TCRdb limited this immuneACCESS table to in-frame rearrangements with V and J called. A share of clones is missing; checked studies link under half to unresolved V genes, and the rest is unexplained. For V, J and clone size, that table is used; D and trimming come from the DNA. In this sample the table shows about 99,000 clones, more than 90% of which occur a single time. The biggest ten clones account for 12% of the sample.

As for this clone: Its antigen remains undetermined. The record has no base qualities; no much larger clone is one base away.

The source material was peripheral blood, sampled on day 0 of AZD1222 vaccination. The source of this sequence is an adult in good health.

CDR3 reads: CASSQDNSGRRTGELFF. The DNA is as follows: TGTGCCAGCAGCCAAGATAACAGCGGGAGGCGCACCGGGGAGCTGTTTTTT. The chain is assembled from TRBV4-2 and TRBJ2-2, with TRBD2 matching 9 junction bases. As encoded in the germline V gene, CDR1 is LGHNA while CDR2 is YNFKEQ. The germline V and J ends show losses of 0 bases and 4 bases respectively, and no gene match explains 6 bases of the junction. There are 17 amino acids in the CDR3, from cysteine to phenylalanine inclusive. Here the CDR3 DNA is all that survives: 51 bases in frame from base 1.